The rows below give T cell receptor beta chains drawn from one sample of a study of T cells in Graves' hyperthyroidism and ophthalmopathy. TCRdb reprocessed the multiplex PCR reads with MiXCR, giving one entry per CDR3 protein. The data show some 350,000 distinct CDR3 sequences, 12% to 15% seen once. Material for sequencing was blood. The receptors stem from a woman in her forties with Graves' ophthalmopathy. The CDR3 runs from the conserved cysteine through the conserved F or W. Fields, in order: J gene, D gene, clone size, V gene, CDR3 protein, CDR3 DNA. The D gene is left open where the match is weak. Clone sizes are given selectively: once, few, many, or a class where the clone is expanded.

J: TRBJ1-1; D: NA; size: many; V: TRBV6-5; CDR3: CASSYGGGSTEAFF; DNA: TGTGCCAGCAGTTACGGGGGGGGTAGTACTGAAGCTTTCTTT
J: TRBJ2-3; D: TRBD2; size: NA; V: TRBV6-1; CDR3: CASSPLGLAGHTDTQYF; DNA: TGTGCCAGCAGTCCTTTAGGACTAGCGGGACACACAGATACGCAGTATTTT
J: TRBJ1-4; D: NA; size: many; V: TRBV2; CDR3: CASILDSLINEKLFF; DNA: TGTGCCAGCATCCTAGACAGTCTAATTAATGAAAAACTGTTTTTT
J: TRBJ1-6; D: NA; size: many; V: TRBV11-2; CDR3: CASSRRRDSPLHF; DNA: TGTGCCAGCAGCCGTCGGAGGGATTCACCCCTCCACTTT
J: TRBJ2-5; D: NA; size: many; V: TRBV7-9; CDR3: CASSPPGQVATQYF; DNA: TGTGCCAGCAGCCCCCCGGGACAAGTAGCGACCCAGTACTTC
J: TRBJ2-7; D: NA; size: many; V: TRBV20-1; CDR3: CSARPLGRGSKGSEQYF; DNA: TGCAGTGCTCGCCCGTTGGGTCGTGGGTCCAAAGGCTCCGAGCAGTACTTC
J: TRBJ1-1; D: NA; size: many; V: TRBV7-9; CDR3: CASSTQTVGTEAFF; DNA: TGTGCCAGCAGCACTCAGACGGTCGGCACTGAAGCTTTCTTT
J: TRBJ1-1; D: NA; size: many; V: TRBV12-3/TRBV12-4; CDR3: CASTNLGGAMAYTEAFF; DNA: TGTGCCAGCACCAACTTGGGGGGGGCGATGGCGTACACTGAAGCTTTCTTT
J: TRBJ2-7; D: TRBD1; size: few; V: TRBV9; CDR3: CASSASGQGYEQYF; DNA: TGTGCCAGCAGCGCCTCGGGACAGGGCTACGAGCAGTACTTC
J: TRBJ1-5; D: NA; size: many; V: TRBV20-1; CDR3: CSARDSRDQPQHF; DNA: TGCAGTGCTAGAGATTCCAGGGACCAGCCCCAGCATTTT
J: TRBJ2-6; D: TRBD1; size: many; V: TRBV24-1; CDR3: CATSGRPGTGSGANVLTF; DNA: TGTGCCACCAGTGGCCGTCCCGGGACAGGGTCCGGGGCCAACGTCCTGACTTTC
J: TRBJ1-6; D: NA; size: few; V: TRBV14; CDR3: CASSQNNSPLHF; DNA: TGTGCCAGCAGCCAGAACAATTCACCCCTCCACTTT
J: TRBJ1-6; D: NA; size: few; V: TRBV28; CDR3: CASSPSAGGSYNSPLHF; DNA: TGTGCCAGCAGTCCATCCGCCGGGGGCTCCTATAATTCACCCCTCCACTTT
J: TRBJ2-3; D: TRBD2; size: many; V: TRBV11-3; CDR3: CASSLVLAGSTDTQYF; DNA: TGTGCCAGCAGCTTAGTCCTAGCGGGAAGCACAGATACGCAGTATTTT
J: TRBJ1-5; D: NA; size: NA; V: TRBV19; CDR3: CASSIERRQPQHF; DNA: TGTGCCAGTAGTATAGAACGTCGTCAGCCCCAGCATTTT
J: TRBJ1-1; D: NA; size: NA; V: TRBV9; CDR3: CASSVTTPLYTEAFF; DNA: TGTGCCAGCAGCGTGACCACCCCACTGTACACTGAAGCTTTCTTT
J: TRBJ2-1; D: NA; size: NA; V: TRBV19; CDR3: CASSIGPGSSYNEQFF; DNA: TGTGCCAGTAGTATAGGTCCCGGGTCCTCCTACAATGAGCAGTTCTTC
J: TRBJ1-5; D: NA; size: NA; V: TRBV19; CDR3: CASIKDRSNQPQHF; DNA: TGTGCCAGTATAAAGGACAGAAGCAATCAGCCCCAGCATTTT
J: TRBJ1-2; D: NA; size: NA; V: TRBV3-2; CDR3: CASSQGQAVKGYTF; DNA: TGTGCCAGCAGCCAGGGACAGGCGGTTAAAGGTTACACCTTC
J: TRBJ2-5; D: NA; size: few; V: TRBV7-2; CDR3: CASIFDQETQYF; DNA: TGTGCCAGCATCTTTGACCAAGAGACCCAGTACTTC
J: TRBJ2-4; D: NA; size: NA; V: TRBV12-3/TRBV12-4; CDR3: CASSSTGGGINIQYF; DNA: TGTGCCAGCAGTTCAACAGGGGGGGGGATAAACATTCAGTACTTC
J: TRBJ1-6; D: NA; size: NA; V: TRBV19; CDR3: CASSEPPGHSYNSPLHF; DNA: TGTGCCAGTAGTGAACCTCCGGGCCACTCCTATAATTCACCCCTCCACTTT
J: TRBJ1-5; D: TRBD1; size: many; V: TRBV28; CDR3: CASSPINRGNQPQHF; DNA: TGTGCCAGCAGTCCCATCAACAGGGGAAATCAGCCCCAGCATTTT
J: TRBJ1-2; D: NA; size: many; V: TRBV5-6; CDR3: CASSFRPTDYGYTF; DNA: TGTGCCAGCAGCTTCCGACCGACCGACTATGGCTACACCTTC